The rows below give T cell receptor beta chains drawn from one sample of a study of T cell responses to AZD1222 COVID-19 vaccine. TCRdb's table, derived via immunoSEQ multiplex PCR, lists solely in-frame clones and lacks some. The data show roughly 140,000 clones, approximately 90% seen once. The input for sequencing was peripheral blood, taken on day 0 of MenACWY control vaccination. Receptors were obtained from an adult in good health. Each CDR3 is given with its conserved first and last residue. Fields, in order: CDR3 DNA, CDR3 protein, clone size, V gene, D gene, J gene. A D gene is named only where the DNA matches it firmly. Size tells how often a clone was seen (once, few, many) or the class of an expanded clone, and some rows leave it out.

cdr3_nt: TGCGCCAGCAGTGCGTCGTCCCTCGACAATGAGCAGTTCTTC
cdr3_aa: CASSASSLDNEQFF
clone_size: -
v_call: TRBV10-1
d_call: -
j_call: TRBJ2-1

cdr3_nt: TGTGCCAGCAGTTTAAGGCGAGGGGAGCAGTACTTC
cdr3_aa: CASSLRRGEQYF
clone_size: once
v_call: TRBV27
d_call: -
j_call: TRBJ2-7

cdr3_nt: TGTGCCACCTTGACAGTTTACGAGCAGTACTTC
cdr3_aa: CATLTVYEQYF
clone_size: -
v_call: TRBV6-5
d_call: -
j_call: TRBJ2-7

cdr3_nt: TGTGCCAGCAGGGGGGGCAGGGGACAGCCCCAGCATTTT
cdr3_aa: CASRGGRGQPQHF
clone_size: -
v_call: TRBV6-5
d_call: -
j_call: TRBJ1-5

cdr3_nt: TGTGCCATCCAAGGACAGGCTCCTAATCAGCCCCAGCATTTT
cdr3_aa: CAIQGQAPNQPQHF
clone_size: -
v_call: TRBV10-3
d_call: TRBD1
j_call: TRBJ1-5

cdr3_nt: TGTGCCAGCAGCTTACTCGGGAGGACTGAAGCTTTCTTT
cdr3_aa: CASSLLGRTEAFF
clone_size: -
v_call: TRBV11-2
d_call: -
j_call: TRBJ1-1

cdr3_nt: TGTGCCAGCAGCCCCCCAGGGACAGGGTACCTCGGCACCATATATTTT
cdr3_aa: CASSPPGTGYLGTIYF
clone_size: -
v_call: TRBV14
d_call: TRBD1
j_call: TRBJ1-3

cdr3_nt: TGTGCCAGCAGGACTTGGGACACCATATATTTT
cdr3_aa: CASRTWDTIYF
clone_size: -
v_call: TRBV2
d_call: -
j_call: TRBJ1-3

cdr3_nt: TGTGCCAGCAGCCCCAGGGCGAACACCGGGGAGCTGTTTTTT
cdr3_aa: CASSPRANTGELFF
clone_size: -
v_call: TRBV6-5
d_call: -
j_call: TRBJ2-2

cdr3_nt: TGCAGCGTGGCGGGTAGCGTAGCTAACTATGGCTACACCTTC
cdr3_aa: CSVAGSVANYGYTF
clone_size: -
v_call: TRBV29-1
d_call: -
j_call: TRBJ1-2